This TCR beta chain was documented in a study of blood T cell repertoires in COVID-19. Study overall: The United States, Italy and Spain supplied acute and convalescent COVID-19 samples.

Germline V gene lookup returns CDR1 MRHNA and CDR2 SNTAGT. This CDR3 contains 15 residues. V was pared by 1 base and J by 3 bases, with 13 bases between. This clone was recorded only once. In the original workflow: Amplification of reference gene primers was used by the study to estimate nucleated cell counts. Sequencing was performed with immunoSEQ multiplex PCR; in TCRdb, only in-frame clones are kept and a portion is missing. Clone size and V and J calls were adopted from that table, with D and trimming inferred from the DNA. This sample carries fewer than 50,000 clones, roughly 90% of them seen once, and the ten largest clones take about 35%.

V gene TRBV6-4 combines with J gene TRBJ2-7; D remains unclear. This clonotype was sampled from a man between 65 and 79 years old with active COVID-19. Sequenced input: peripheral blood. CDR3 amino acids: CASSDWWRPFYEQYF. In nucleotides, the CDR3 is TGTGCCAGCAGTGACTGGTGGCGGCCCTTCTACGAGCAGTACTTC.